Sequencing of this T cell receptor (beta chain) was carried out in a study of beta chain features in type 1 diabetes. Broader study findings: Patients and controls would be equally affected if PCR favored shorter templates. Comparison showed that naive, central memory and Treg TCRB repertoires appeared more similar among patients than among healthy donors. When Type 1 diabetes patients were examined, their TCRB CDR3s proved moderately but significantly shorter in all four CD4+ subsets.

TCRB transcripts that were expressed got sequenced, as all of the isolated RNA had been reverse transcribed. Measured with immunoSEQ multiplex PCR; TCRdb has only the in-frame clones, and not every one. The sample has about 140,000 clones; approximately 10% are singletons. Losses at the gene ends were 4 bases for V and 6 bases for J; bases not matched to a gene: 11. The germline V gene encodes CDR1 LGHNA and CDR2 YSLEER. The CDR3 is made up of 15 amino acids. This clone has only a few counts. Its antigen remains unidentified. Markers CD45RO/CCR7/CD25/CD127/CD95/CD27 served to sort CD4+ naive, central memory, regulatory and stem cell-like memory cells.

Sequencing was performed on central memory CD4+ T cells from blood. This TCR was sampled from a woman in her 40s in good health. The chain is built from TRBV4-3 and TRBJ2-7; 8 bases map to TRBD2. CDR3 nucleotides: TGCGCCAGCAGCCCCCGACAGCGGGGGTTAAGCGAGCAGTACTTC. Translation: CASSPRQRGLSEQYF.